The sequence of this T cell receptor beta chain was determined in a study of vaccination and CD4 T cells after COVID-19. Study at large: The interval from dose two to post-vaccine sampling had a median of around 79 days, and it ranged from 14 to 241. Overlapping peptides covering the spike proteins of SARS-CoV-2, HCoV-NL63, HCoV-OC43 and HCoV-229E were added to stimulate cells. Overall study findings and caveats: Relatively few convalescent patients and no early post-infection timepoints were analyzed.

In this sample, this clonotype turned up once. Its cognate antigen is unknown. The assay that was used to sequence DNA from cultured CD4+ T cells was the Oncomine TCR Beta short-read assay. From the PCR reads, TCRdb called clonotypes with MiXCR, one entry per CDR3 protein. Here the sample spans 15,000 or so distinct CDR3 sequences, approximately 58% being singletons. The CDR3 length is 13 residues. Per the germline V gene, CDR1 is SGHNT and CDR2 is YYREEE (reference sequence). Trimming pared 4 bases from V and 8 bases from J, leaving 15 bases between. The sample's treatment: approximately nine-day PBMC culture with coronavirus spike peptide pools or control peptides (ViraFEST assay).

The chain carries TRBV5-4 and TRBJ1-2; no definite D call. The sequence came from a human donor who had recovered from COVID-19. Sequences were derived from CD4+ T cells from blood, cultured in vitro, sampled after SARS-CoV-2 vaccination. The CDR3 DNA follows: TGTGCCAGCAGCCGAGTCCAGGAGGTCGGCTACACCTTC. Protein: CASSRVQEVGYTF.